The 21 T cell receptor beta chains reported below all come from one sample, sequenced in a study of T cells in Graves' hyperthyroidism and ophthalmopathy. The source material, RNA transcripts, was used to amplify TCR beta CDR3 regions. A set of HTBI primers served as the primers for a first-round RT-PCR of the TCR CDR3. TCRdb redid the calling of the multiplex PCR reads with MiXCR, one entry per CDR3 protein. The data show 360,000 or so distinct CDR3 sequences, less than 20% seen once. Sequencing input: blood. The receptors derive from a middle-aged woman with Graves' ophthalmopathy.

This clonotype showed up just a few times. The V gene is TRBV6-1, the J gene TRBJ1-1, with D possibly being TRBD1 (5 bases). V was pared by 6 bases and J by 1 base, with 15 bases between. The CDR3 consists of 15 residues. The germline V gene encodes CDR1 MNHNS and CDR2 SASEGT. For the CDR3, the DNA is TGTGCCAGCAGCCCAAAGGGGACCCGGAACACTGAAGCTTTCTTT. As protein: CASSPKGTRNTEAFF.

This clonotype was seen more than once but under ten times. The J gene is TRBJ2-7, the V gene TRBV27; 9 bases are a match to TRBD2. Germline assignment: CDR1 MNHEY and CDR2 SMNVEV (reference sequence). The CDR3 is made up of 17 amino acids. J was trimmed by 0 bases and V by 5 bases; bases with no gene match: 11. CDR3 sequence: CASSPDLGLAFSYEQYF. Written as DNA, the CDR3 is TGTGCCAGCAGTCCCGACCTTGGACTAGCGTTCTCCTACGAGCAGTACTTC.

The sample holds a few counts of this clonotype. J is TRBJ2-2 and V is TRBV9; D is possibly TRBD1 (5 bases). CDR1 SGDLS and CDR2 YYNGEE come from the germline V gene. Trimming shortened V by 3 bases and J by 6 bases, and 27 bases separated the two germline ends. The CDR3 runs to 19 residues. Here the CDR3 reads CASSAEIPPPALGAGELFF. CDR3 DNA sequence: TGTGCCAGCAGCGCCGAAATTCCCCCCCCCGCCTTAGGGGCCGGGGAGCTGTTTTTT.

In its sample, this clonotype was seen a few times. The CDR3 spells CASSRPSGQYSYEQYF. The CDR3 coding sequence is TGTGCCAGCAGTCGACCCTCGGGACAGTACTCCTACGAGCAGTACTTC. The chain joins TRBV2 to TRBJ2-7; 7 nucleotides line up with TRBD1. J gave up 0 bases and V 5 bases, and 10 bases lay outside the gene matches. Germline CDR1 reads SNHLY; CDR2 reads FYNNEI. The CDR3 is 16 residues long.

This chain uses TRBV3-1 with TRBJ1-5; 7 bases agree with TRBD1. Germline V gene lookup returns CDR1 LGHDT and CDR2 YNNKEL (reference sequence). The junction had 10 bases not matched to a gene; V was cut back by 4 bases and J by 4 bases. This CDR3 has 16 amino acids. The chain's CDR3 is CASSPGGRGLNQPQHF. The DNA for the CDR3 is TGTGCCAGCAGCCCAGGCGGAAGGGGGCTAAATCAGCCCCAGCATTTT.

This clonotype was seen repeatedly, ten times or more. The chain links TRBV11-2 to TRBJ1-2; D is undetermined. The germline V and J ends were trimmed by 5 bases and 7 bases, with 26 bases remaining between them. The CDR3 is made up of 17 amino acids. CDR1 is SGHAT and CDR2 is FQNNGV in the germline V gene. CDR3 DNA: TGTGCCAGCAGCCCTATTACCCTCCGGGGAAATAGCTTTGGCTACACCTTC. Its protein is CASSPITLRGNSFGYTF.

This clonotype was counted at least ten times. The chain couples TRBV3-1 to TRBJ2-5; D call uncertain. The CDR3 length is 14 residues. Per the germline V gene, CDR1 is LGHDT and CDR2 is YNNKEL (reference sequence). V lost 0 bases, J lost 4 bases, and 9 bases lay in between. The CDR3 region is CASSQDLGGETQYF. The CDR3 DNA sequence: TGTGCCAGCAGCCAAGATCTTGGTGGAGAGACCCAGTACTTC.

In this sample, this clonotype turned up many times. The V and J genes are TRBV15 and TRBJ2-5, with 8 positions matching TRBD2. From germline, CDR1 is LNHNV and CDR2 YYDKDF (reference sequence). V gave up 2 bases and J gave up 5 bases; unmatched junction bases: 1. CDR3 length: 13 residues. This chain's CDR3 is CATSRIAGETQYF. CDR3 sequence (DNA): TGTGCCACCAGCAGAATAGCGGGGGAGACCCAGTACTTC.

This chain connects TRBV3-1 to TRBJ2-3; 13 bases line up with TRBD2. Germline values: CDR1 LGHDT, CDR2 YNNKEL (reference sequence). CDR3 size: 16 residues. V lost 9 bases to trimming and J lost 2 bases; unmatched junction nucleotides: 8. The CDR3 DNA reads TGTGCCAGGGAACGGACTAGCGGGAGTCCCACAGATACGCAGTATTTT. Residues: CARERTSGSPTDTQYF.

This clonotype has a count of ten or more. DNA of the CDR3: TGCAGTGCTAGAGGACCGAATAACTACGAGCAGTACTTC. It yields the protein CSARGPNNYEQYF. The V and J genes are TRBV20-1 and TRBJ2-7; D is ambiguous. V was trimmed by 1 base and J by 3 bases, leaving 10 bases between them. Germline V gene data show CDR1 as DFQATT and CDR2 as SNEGSKA (reference sequence). The CDR3 has 13 residues.

This clonotype was seen repeatedly, ten times or more. The chain employs TRBV6-2 or TRBV6-3 and TRBJ2-5; TRBD2 aligns across 13 bases. CDR3 length equals 17 residues. V was pared by 6 bases and J by 2 bases, with 9 bases of the junction left unmatched. Germline lookup yields CDR1 MNHEY and CDR2 SVGEGT. CDR3 residues: CASRTDGTSGKQETQYF. The DNA for the CDR3 is TGTGCCAGCAGAACCGATGGGACTAGCGGGAAACAAGAGACCCAGTACTTC.

This clonotype was seen ten or more times. The chain employs TRBV20-1 and TRBJ2-7; 8 bases agree with TRBD1. After removal of 3 bases from V and 3 bases from J, the junction contained 7 bases not matched to a gene. CDR3 length equals 14 residues. The germline V gene encodes CDR1 DFQATT and CDR2 SNEGSKA (reference sequence). The CDR3 region is CSASGQGAIYEQYF. The CDR3 DNA reads TGCAGTGCTAGCGGCCAGGGGGCGATCTACGAGCAGTACTTC.

This clonotype showed up many times. The genes are TRBV13 and TRBJ1-2; unclear D gene. V was cut by 0 bases and J by 6 bases, with 11 bases left in between. The CDR3 has 14 residues. The germline gives CDR1 PRHDT, CDR2 FYEKMQ (reference sequence). The CDR3 DNA sequence: TGTGCCAGCAGCTTAGGCCGCCAGGTGAATGGCTACACCTTC. Protein: CASSLGRQVNGYTF.

The chain uses TRBV6-2 or TRBV6-3 and TRBJ1-1; D gene uncertain. V was clipped by 4 bases and J by 6 bases, with 12 bases between them. CDR1 is MNHEY, CDR2 SVGEGT, per germline. The length of the CDR3 is 13 residues. CDR3 sequence reads: CASSWRWRAEAFF. CDR3 sequence (DNA): TGTGCCAGCAGTTGGCGGTGGCGGGCTGAAGCTTTCTTT.

This clonotype showed up just a few times. The chain combines TRBV28 with TRBJ2-5, with 8 bases that match TRBD1. Germline V gene sequence: CDR1 MDHEN, CDR2 SYDVKM. V was pared by 6 bases and J by 4 bases, with 10 bases of the junction left unmatched. This CDR3 region has 15 residues. The DNA of the CDR3 is TGTGCCAGCAGCTCCCGGGACAGGCGAGGAGAGACCCAGTACTTC. This codes for CASSSRDRRGETQYF.

The genes are TRBV27 and TRBJ2-7; possible D gene TRBD2, 6 bases. CDR1 and CDR2 (germline): MNHEY, SMNVEV (reference sequence). The ends were cut back, 4 bases at V and 7 bases at J, with 17 bases in the middle. The CDR3 has 14 residues. The CDR3 here is CASSSTSRPREQYF. Here the CDR3 DNA reads TGTGCCAGCAGTTCTACTAGCAGGCCTCGGGAGCAGTACTTC.

The chain joins TRBV6-1 to TRBJ2-7; D is uncertain. V was shortened by 5 bases and J by 5 bases, with 7 bases between the two germline ends. This CDR3 is 11 amino acids long. Germline V gene lookup returns CDR1 MNHNS and CDR2 SASEGT. As DNA, the CDR3 is TGTGCCAGCAGTATCCAAAACGAGCAGTACTTC. Its protein product is CASSIQNEQYF.

This clonotype appeared many times. The V and J genes are TRBV15 and TRBJ2-2, with 7 bases lining up with TRBD2. Per the germline V gene, CDR1 is LNHNV and CDR2 is YYDKDF (reference sequence). The ends lost 1 base at V and 0 bases at J; junction bases unmatched: 11. The CDR3 loop spans 19 amino acids. The CDR3 region is CATSRVPTSADTNTGELFF. The CDR3 DNA sequence: TGTGCCACCAGCAGAGTTCCTACTAGCGCGGACACGAACACCGGGGAGCTGTTTTTT.

At least ten counts were recorded for this clonotype. The rearrangement joins TRBV18 to TRBJ1-3; TRBD1 aligns across 7 bases. This CDR3 contains 16 residues. CDR1 and CDR2 (germline): KGHSH, LQKENI. The V gene end was trimmed by 3 bases and the J gene end by 0 bases; junction bases not matched to a gene: 5. CDR3 sequence (DNA): TGTGCCAGCTCACCCCTTGGGACAGTCTCTGGAAACACCATATATTTT. Translating gives CASSPLGTVSGNTIYF.

This clonotype came up many times. The chain employs TRBV28 and TRBJ2-7, with D unresolved. CDR3 length: 13 amino acids. Trimming pared 3 bases from V and 2 bases from J, leaving 8 bases between. CDR1 is MDHEN, CDR2 SYDVKM, per germline. The CDR3 sequence is CASSFLYTYEQYF. DNA for the CDR3: TGTGCCAGCAGTTTCTTGTATACCTACGAGCAGTACTTC.

The chain is built from TRBV6-2 or TRBV6-3 and TRBJ1-2; 12 bases are a match to TRBD1. This CDR3 contains 16 residues. Germline V gene sequence: CDR1 MNHEY, CDR2 SVGEGT. The ends lost 6 bases at V and 8 bases at J; junction bases unmatched: 13. The CDR3 nucleotides read TGTGCCAGCAGATCTTCGGGACAGGGGGCACGGGAAGGCTACACCTTC. Translated: CASRSSGQGAREGYTF.